These 31 T cell receptor beta chains were sequenced from one sample in a study of T-cell memory formation after mild COVID-19. TCRdb itself ran the 5' RACE reads through MiXCR, one entry per CDR3 protein. The sample records 180,000 or so distinct CDR3 sequences, roughly 12% being singletons. Sequencing input: PBMCs or a T cell subset sorted from them (not recorded which). Source of these receptors: a man between 18 and 35 years old who had mild COVID-19 (a few samples of this study predate the infection). Cell type and time point are not known.

This clonotype was detected only a few times. The chain has TRBV7-2 and TRBJ2-7, with D unclear. V lost 1 base and J lost 3, with 7 bases in between. Germline V gene data show CDR1 as SGHTA and CDR2 as FQGNSA. This CDR3 has 13 residues. The CDR3 reads CASSLVAGYEQYV. CDR3 in DNA: TGTGCCAGCAGCTTAGTGGCCGGCTACGAGCAGTACGTC.

This clonotype appeared a few times. The chain has TRBV6-5 and TRBJ1-2; D uncertain. Per germline, CDR1 MNHEY and CDR2 SVGAGI. Trimming shortened V by 0 bases and J by 5 bases, and 13 bases separated the two germline ends. This CDR3 is built from 15 residues. CDR3 in DNA: TGTGCCAGCAGTTACTCCTATGAGACAAGATATGGCTACACCTTC. This gives the protein CASSYSYETRYGYTF.

This sequence joins TRBV23-1 and TRBJ2-1; TRBD2 might be the D (5 bases). TRBV23-1 is assigned to the ORF class and has an uncertain function. The V end was cut by 8 bases, the J end by 4 bases, with 12 bases between. The CDR3 runs 13 residues. The CDR3 DNA sequence: TGCGCCAGCCTAAGCGGACCTTACAATGAGCAGTTCTTC. Amino acids: CASLSGPYNEQFF.

The chain joins TRBV5-1 to TRBJ2-7, with D possibly matching TRBD2 (6 bases). Germline lookup yields CDR1 SGHRS and CDR2 YFSETQ. V was pared by 0 bases and J by 1 base, with 14 bases between. The CDR3 runs to 16 residues. The CDR3 here is CASSLADGRGSYEQYF. CDR3 bases: TGCGCCAGCAGCTTGGCGGACGGGAGAGGGTCCTACGAGCAGTACTTC.

The J gene is TRBJ2-1, the V gene TRBV18; D gene ambiguous. The CDR3 extends over 14 amino acids. Germline values: CDR1 KGHSH, CDR2 LQKENI. V was pared by 7 bases and J by 0 bases, with 10 bases between. The CDR3 loop is CASCPPSSYNEQFF. DNA of the CDR3: TGTGCCAGCTGTCCCCCCAGCTCCTACAATGAGCAGTTCTTC.

This clonotype was observed many times. This rearrangement joins TRBV3-2 to TRBJ2-5; the listed D gene, TRBD1, was not tested against the DNA. TRBV3-2 is a pseudogene segment. The CDR3 spans 19 residues. The CDR3: CASSQAWRGLLPSQETQYF. CDR3 DNA: TGTGCCAGCAGCCAAGCCTGGCGGGGGCTTTTGCCATCTCAAGAGACCCAGTACTTC.

The table lists this clonotype with many counts. The rearrangement joins TRBV7-3 to TRBJ2-3; D is unclear. Germline-derived CDR1 and CDR2 are SGHTA and FQGTGA. The CDR3 loop spans 11 amino acids. V was clipped by 3 bases and J by 10 bases, with 8 bases between them. The CDR3 region is CASSFFRAQYF. The CDR3 bases are TGTGCCAGCAGCTTTTTTAGAGCGCAGTATTTT.

There are a few counts of this clonotype. The chain uses TRBV29-1 and TRBJ1-3; D unclear. From germline, CDR1 is SQVTM and CDR2 ANQGSEA. Deletions cut 6 bases from V and 1 base from J, with 7 bases between. The CDR3 is made up of 12 amino acids. This CDR3 is CSVRGSGNTIYF. Here the CDR3 DNA reads TGCAGCGTCCGAGGATCTGGAAACACCATATATTTT.

This chain uses TRBV9 with TRBJ2-5, with 10 positions matching TRBD2. This CDR3 has 18 residues. J was trimmed by 4 bases and V by 4 bases; bases with no gene match: 16. Germline lookup yields CDR1 SGDLS and CDR2 YYNGEE. This CDR3 reads CASSPREVAGGRGETQYF. The CDR3 nucleotides read TGTGCCAGCAGCCCCCGGGAGGTAGCGGGGGGCCGGGGAGAGACCCAGTACTTC.

CDR3 region: CASSEYKITGELFF. The CDR3 coding sequence is TGTGCCAGCAGTGAATATAAGATCACCGGGGAGCTGTTTTTT. The chain has TRBV25-1 and TRBJ2-2; D is ambiguous. Germline loops: CDR1 MGHDK, CDR2 SYGVNS. V was pared by 0 bases and J by 4 bases, with 6 bases between. The CDR3 sequence is 14 residues long.

There are a few counts of this clonotype. The chain couples TRBV6-2 or TRBV6-3 to TRBJ1-2, with a tentative D call TRBD1 (5 bases). Deletions cut 7 bases from V and 2 bases from J, with 14 bases between. The CDR3 contains 14 residues. Germline lookup yields CDR1 MNHEY and CDR2 SVGEGT. DNA for the CDR3: TGTGCCAGCACCAAGTCGGGGCGCAACTATGGCTACACCTTC. Amino acid sequence: CASTKSGRNYGYTF.

J is TRBJ1-4 and V is TRBV7-2; D gene uncertain. Germline V CDR1 and CDR2: SGHTA, FQGNSA. This CDR3 has 16 amino acids. Trimming took off 4 bases at V and 4 bases at J, with 16 bases between the two ends. CDR3: CASSSPPGRSNEKLFF. Written as DNA, the CDR3 is TGTGCCAGCAGCTCGCCCCCCGGGAGAAGTAATGAAAAACTGTTTTTT.

The rearrangement links TRBV7-3 to TRBJ1-3; D gene unclear. This CDR3 is 16 amino acids long. Per germline, CDR1 SGHTA and CDR2 FQGTGA. The V gene lost 2 bases and the J gene lost 0 bases, with 11 bases spanning the gap. The CDR3 is CASSLQGPSSGNTIYF. CDR3 nucleotides: TGTGCCAGCAGCTTACAAGGCCCGAGCTCTGGAAACACCATATATTTT. The full variable domain, completed using reference TRBV7-3 and TRBJ1-3, is GAGVSQTPSNKVTEKGKYVELRCDPISGHTALYWYRQSLGQGPEFLIYFQGTGAADDSGLPNDRFFAVRPEGSVSTLKIQRTERGDSAVYLCASSLQGPSSGNTIYFGEGSWLTVV.

A single count supports this clonotype. One junction end disagrees with the germline gene, perhaps due to a read error. CDR3 amino acids: CSARGGQETKYF. DNA of the CDR3: TGCAGTGCTAGAGGGGGCCAAGAGACCAAGTACTTC. The J gene is TRBJ2-5, the V gene TRBV20-1, with D perhaps matching TRBD1 (5 bases). The CDR3 runs to 12 residues. Per germline, CDR1 DFQATT and CDR2 SNEGSKA (reference sequence).

The genes are TRBV29-1 and TRBJ2-3; no reliable D call. The V gene lost 7 bases and the J gene lost 6 bases, with 11 bases spanning the gap. The germline V gene has CDR1 SQVTM and CDR2 ANQGSEA. This CDR3 comprises 11 residues. The CDR3 DNA sequence: TGCAGCGGCGTAAAGGCGGATACGCAGTATTTT. It encodes CSGVKADTQYF.

There are a few counts of this clonotype. In DNA, the CDR3 is TGTGCCAGCAGTATGGATATCGCGAACACCGGGGAGCTGTTTTTT. This sequence encodes CASSMDIANTGELFF. This chain connects TRBV6-6 to TRBJ2-2, with D uncertain. Germline V CDR1 and CDR2: MNHNY, SVGAGI (reference sequence). The CDR3 has 15 amino acids. V lost 5 bases to trimming and J lost 0 bases, with 10 bases between them.

This clonotype was found a few times. The V and J genes are TRBV12-3 or TRBV12-4 and TRBJ1-2; D is perhaps TRBD1 (5 bases). The length of the CDR3 is 14 residues. Between the trimmed V and J ends, which lost 5 bases and 9 bases, there was a span of 19 bases. DNA for the CDR3: TGTGCCAGCAGTCCACCCAGGGATCGGATTAGCTACACCTTC. Encoded protein: CASSPPRDRISYTF.

The rearrangement links TRBV29-1 to TRBJ2-3; 7 positions agree with TRBD2. The CDR3 extends over 12 amino acids. Germline values: CDR1 SQVTM, CDR2 ANQGSEA. Trimming took 3 bases from V and 6 from J; bases not matched to a gene: 3. The CDR3 sequence: CSVEYGGDTQYF. The CDR3 coding sequence is TGCAGCGTTGAGTACGGGGGGGATACGCAGTATTTT.

The chain couples TRBV19 to TRBJ2-6; no reliable D call. Trimming removed 7 bases at V and 0 bases at J, with 7 bases between. CDR1 is LNHDA, CDR2 SQIVND, per germline (reference sequence). The CDR3 sequence is 14 residues long. The chain's CDR3 is CASKVLSGANVLTF. The CDR3 nucleotides read TGTGCCAGTAAAGTCCTCTCTGGGGCCAACGTCCTGACTTTC.

The CDR3 DNA reads as TGTGCCTACCGGGACAGGGCGCCGAAGGGCAATCAGCCCCAGCATTTT. It codes for CAYRDRAPKGNQPQHF. This rearrangement joins TRBV30 to TRBJ1-5; 9 bases line up with TRBD1. This CDR3 is 16 amino acids long. Germline V gene sequence: CDR1 GTSNPN, CDR2 SVGIG (reference sequence). The junction had 12 bases not matched to a gene; V was cut back by 7 bases and J by 2 bases. Full variable domain (rest looked up from reference TRBV30 and TRBJ1-5): SQTIHQWPATLVQPVGSPLSLECTVEGTSNPNLYWYRQAAGRGLQLLFYSVGIGQISSEVPQNLSASRPQDRQFILSSKKLLLSDSGFYLCAYRDRAPKGNQPQHFGDGTRLSIL.

This clonotype has only a few counts. The gene calls are TRBV7-3 and TRBJ2-5, with D hard to call. This CDR3 has 15 residues. Trimming removed 0 bases at V and 5 bases at J, with 13 bases between. Per the germline V gene, CDR1 is SGHTA and CDR2 is FQGTGA. The CDR3 bases are TGTGCCAGCAGCTTAACGTCGTCTCCCAGGGAGACCCAGTACTTC. It translates to CASSLTSSPRETQYF.

This clonotype has a handful of counts. This sequence joins TRBV12-3 or TRBV12-4 and TRBJ1-2; D call uncertain. The CDR3 runs to 12 residues. The V end was cut by 6 bases, the J end by 5 bases, with 10 bases between. CDR3 sequence: CASSAQEYGYTF. The CDR3, as DNA: TGTGCCAGCAGCGCTCAAGAGTATGGCTACACCTTC.

This clonotype occurred once. V usage is TRBV28 and J usage is TRBJ2-3; a weak D match, TRBD2 (6 bases). The CDR3 consists of 15 residues. CDR1 is MDHEN, CDR2 SYDVKM, per germline. The germline V and J ends were trimmed by 7 bases and 4 bases, with 18 bases remaining between them. For the CDR3, the DNA is TGTGCCAGCAATCCGGGACTCCTTTCTCCAGATACGCAGTATTTT. Translation gives CASNPGLLSPDTQYF.

In its sample, this clonotype was seen many times. The genes are TRBV5-1 and TRBJ2-1, with D unresolved. The CDR3 loop spans 11 amino acids. Trimming took 0 bases from V and 13 from J, leaving 8 bases between them. Germline V gene sequence: CDR1 SGHRS, CDR2 YFSETQ. The CDR3 here is CASSLATVQFF. The CDR3 nucleotides read TGCGCCAGCAGCTTGGCGACTGTTCAGTTCTTC.

There are a few counts of this clonotype. This chain joins TRBV15 and TRBJ1-2, with a weak D call TRBD1 (6 bases). The germline V gene has CDR1 LNHNV and CDR2 YYDKDF (reference sequence). The V gene lost 0 bases and the J gene lost 4 bases, with 15 bases spanning the gap. The CDR3 length is 16 residues. The CDR3 DNA reads TGTGCCACCAGCAGAGATTCGGCAGGGGTCGCCTATGGCTACACCTTC. Residues: CATSRDSAGVAYGYTF.

This clonotype was observed a handful of times. The chain combines TRBV11-2 with TRBJ2-1; D may be TRBD2 (5 bases). Germline CDR1 reads SGHAT; CDR2 reads FQNNGV. Trimming pared 0 bases from V and 6 bases from J, leaving 15 bases between. This CDR3 contains 16 residues. The CDR3: CASSLDSLSSRNEQFF. DNA for the CDR3: TGTGCCAGCAGCTTAGACTCCCTGTCTAGCCGCAATGAGCAGTTCTTC.

There are many counts of this clonotype. The V call is TRBV7-9, the J call TRBJ2-1; tentative D call: TRBD2 (5 bases). The CDR3 extends over 15 amino acids. The germline gives CDR1 SEHNR, CDR2 FQNEAQ (reference sequence). The ends were cut back, 3 bases at V and 1 base at J, with 10 bases in the middle. The chain's CDR3 is CASSFRGSSYNEQFF. For the CDR3, the DNA is TGTGCCAGCAGCTTCCGGGGATCATCCTACAATGAGCAGTTCTTC.

The chain employs TRBV10-3 and TRBJ1-1; 11 positions match TRBD1. V was pared by 8 bases and J by 6 bases, with 5 bases of the junction left unmatched. This CDR3 contains 13 residues. Germline values: CDR1 ENHRY, CDR2 SYGVKD. The CDR3 is CAIGPGQGAEAFF. The DNA for the CDR3 is TGTGCCATCGGACCGGGACAGGGGGCTGAAGCTTTCTTT.

This clonotype was picked up a small number of times. The gene calls are TRBV4-1 and TRBJ2-6; 7 nucleotides align to TRBD2. Trimming at V came to 1 base and at J to 3 bases, leaving 0 bases not matched to a gene. This CDR3 contains 15 residues. The germline CDR1 and CDR2 sequences are MGHRA and YSYEKL. CDR3 sequence (DNA): TGCGCCAGCAGCCAAGTAGCGGGTGGGGCCAACGTCCTGACTTTC. This encodes CASSQVAGGANVLTF.

This clonotype was recorded a few times. The rearrangement uses TRBV7-9 and TRBJ1-2; maybe TRBD1 (5 bases). V dropped 7 bases and J dropped 3 bases, with 15 bases sitting between them. Per germline, CDR1 SEHNR and CDR2 FQNEAQ (reference sequence). The CDR3 has 14 residues. CDR3 sequence (DNA): TGTGCCAGCAACTCACGGGGGGTCGACTATGGCTACACCTTC. This encodes CASNSRGVDYGYTF.

This chain connects TRBV7-9 to TRBJ2-5; D may be TRBD1 (7 bases). The germline gives CDR1 SEHNR, CDR2 FQNEAQ (reference sequence). The CDR3 runs to 14 residues. Trimming took 8 bases from V and 4 from J, leaving 17 bases between them. DNA for the CDR3: TGTGCCAGCGGTCACAGGGGAGGTCGAGAGACCCAGTACTTC. Residues: CASGHRGGRETQYF. Drawing the rest from reference TRBV7-9 and TRBJ2-5, the complete variable domain is DTGVSQNPRHKITKRGQNVTFRCDPISEHNRLYWYRQTLGQGPEFLTYFQNEAQLEKSRLLSDRFSAERPKGSFSTLEIQRTEQGDSAMYLCASGHRGGRETQYFGPGTRLLVL.